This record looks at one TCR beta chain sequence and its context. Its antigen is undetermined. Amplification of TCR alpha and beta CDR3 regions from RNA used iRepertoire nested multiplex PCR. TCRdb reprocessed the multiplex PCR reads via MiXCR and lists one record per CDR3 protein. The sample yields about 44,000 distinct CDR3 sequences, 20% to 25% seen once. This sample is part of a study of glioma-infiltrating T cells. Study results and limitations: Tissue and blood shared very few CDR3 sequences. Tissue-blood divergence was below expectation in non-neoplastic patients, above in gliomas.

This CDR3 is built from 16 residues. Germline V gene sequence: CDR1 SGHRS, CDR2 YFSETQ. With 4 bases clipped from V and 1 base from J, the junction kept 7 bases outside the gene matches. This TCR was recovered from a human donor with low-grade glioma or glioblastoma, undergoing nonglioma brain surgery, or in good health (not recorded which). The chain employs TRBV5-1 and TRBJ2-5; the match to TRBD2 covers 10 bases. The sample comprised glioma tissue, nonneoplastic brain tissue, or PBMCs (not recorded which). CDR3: CASSPLERGGQETQYF. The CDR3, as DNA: TGCGCCAGCAGCCCCCTTGAGCGGGGGGGCCAAGAGACCCAGTACTTC.